The 28 T cell receptor beta chains listed next were all sequenced from one sample in a study of Ad26.COV2.S vaccination and SARS-CoV-2 variants. Documented treatment: about 20 received Ad26.COV2.S at low or high dose, single or two shots; about 5 received placebo; per-sample allocation not given. The samples date from day 63 after the first vaccine or placebo injection. Clones were sequenced by immunoSEQ multiplex PCR, and TCRdb holds only the in-frame ones, with some missing. Counted here are around 310,000 clones, roughly 90% occurring once; the ten biggest clones make up 4.5% to 7%. Sequenced material: peripheral blood, taken in a trial of Ad26.COV2.S vaccine versus placebo. The receptors were gathered from a person aged 18-65 years who received the Ad26.COV2.S COVID-19 vaccine or a placebo.

In DNA, the CDR3 is TGTGCCAGCAGCCAGGGTCGTAGACTAGCTCCCTACAATGAGCAGTTCTTC. Translation gives CASSQGRRLAPYNEQFF. The chain employs TRBV3-1 (or the pseudogene TRBV3-2) and TRBJ2-1; 7 bases are a match to TRBD2. V lost 3 bases and J lost 2; bases outside the gene matches: 10. CDR1 is LGHDT, CDR2 YNNKEL, per germline (reference sequence). This CDR3 region has 17 residues.

On this clone: The same CDR3 arises from other DNA sequences in this sample as well. This chain connects TRBV6-1 to TRBJ1-2; D not certain. The CDR3 has 12 residues. Germline CDR1 reads MNHNS; CDR2 reads SASEGT. Trimming stripped 3 bases from V and 0 bases from J, with 2 bases between. The CDR3 spells CASSEANYGYTF. The CDR3 DNA is TGTGCCAGCAGTGAGGCTAACTATGGCTACACCTTC.

In this sample, this clone turned up once. This chain links TRBV4-1 with TRBJ2-2, with D perhaps given as TRBD1 or TRBD2 (6 bases each). Germline V gene data show CDR1 as MGHRA and CDR2 as YSYEKL. The CDR3 spans 14 residues. The V and J ends lost 4 bases and 5 bases respectively, with 11 bases between them. Here the CDR3 reads CASSRGAQTGELFF. Here the CDR3 DNA reads TGCGCCAGCAGCCGGGGGGCACAGACCGGGGAGCTGTTTTTT.

The rearrangement joins TRBV5-1 to TRBJ2-7; maybe TRBD1 (6 bases). Germline lookup yields CDR1 SGHRS and CDR2 YFSETQ. The CDR3 loop spans 14 amino acids. Trimming took 4 bases from V and 5 from J, leaving 16 bases between them. The CDR3 loop reads CASSQLQGVNEQYF. CDR3 nucleotide sequence: TGCGCCAGCAGCCAATTACAGGGTGTCAACGAGCAGTACTTC.

The chain employs TRBV6-5 and TRBJ2-2; the match to TRBD2 covers 11 bases. The CDR3 runs 15 residues. V lost 4 bases, J lost 5 bases, and 3 bases stayed unmatched. Germline lookup yields CDR1 MNHEY and CDR2 SVGAGI. The CDR3 DNA sequence: TGTGCCAGCAGTTTTAGCGGGGGGGTTACCGGGGAGCTGTTTTTT. This encodes CASSFSGGVTGELFF.

The chain combines TRBV6-5 with TRBJ2-5; the D gene is possibly TRBD1 (6 bases). V lost 1 base and J lost 5, with 14 bases in between. The CDR3 loop spans 15 amino acids. In germline, CDR1 is MNHEY, CDR2 SVGAGI. In DNA, the CDR3 is TGTGCCAGCAGTTACTGGGACACTAGGGAGGAGACCCAGTACTTC. It translates to CASSYWDTREETQYF.

This chain links TRBV2 with TRBJ1-3; D is unresolved. The CDR3 is 10 amino acids. Germline loops: CDR1 SNHLY, CDR2 FYNNEI. V dropped 2 bases and J dropped 7 bases, with 0 bases sitting between them. The CDR3 here is CASSENTIYF. The CDR3 nucleotides read TGTGCCAGCAGTGAAAACACCATATATTTT.

The chain has TRBV7-2 and TRBJ1-5; 10 bases line up with TRBD1. From germline, CDR1 is SGHTA and CDR2 FQGNSA. V lost 5 bases, J lost 13 bases, and 11 bases stayed unmatched. The CDR3 length is 14 residues. The CDR3 protein is CASSLPGTGDRQHF. The DNA of the CDR3 is TGTGCCAGCAGCCTCCCCGGGACAGGGGACCGGCAGCATTTT.

The chain is built from TRBV5-4 and TRBJ1-1, with a weak D call TRBD1 (5 bases). V lost 2 bases, J lost 3 bases, and 8 bases lay in between. Germline assignment: CDR1 SGHNT and CDR2 YYREEE (reference sequence). The CDR3 is made up of 13 amino acids. The CDR3 loop is CASSLGGDTEAFF. The CDR3 DNA sequence: TGTGCCAGCAGCTTAGGAGGGGACACTGAAGCTTTCTTT.

The chain has TRBV9 and TRBJ1-5; D is uncertain. CDR1 is SGDLS, CDR2 YYNGEE, per germline. V was trimmed by 5 bases and J by 0 bases, leaving 9 bases between them. This CDR3 has 14 amino acids. The CDR3 nucleotides read TGTGCCAGCAGTGGAGAGGGTAGCAATCAGCCCCAGCATTTT. This codes for CASSGEGSNQPQHF.

This sequence joins TRBV14 and TRBJ2-5, with D unresolved. Germline lookup yields CDR1 SGHDN and CDR2 FVKESK. V lost 3 bases and J lost 7, with 9 bases in between. This CDR3 is built from 12 residues. DNA for the CDR3: TGTGCCAGCAGCCATTTAATGGCGACCCAGTACTTC. Translating gives CASSHLMATQYF.

V and J are TRBV19 and TRBJ2-1; maybe TRBD2 (7 bases). V lost 5 bases, J lost 9 bases, and 14 bases lay in between. The CDR3 covers 13 residues. Germline V CDR1 and CDR2: LNHDA, SQIVND (reference sequence). CDR3 nucleotide sequence: TGTGCCAGTAGTTCGGGGGGCTCAGGTGAGCAGTTCTTC. It encodes CASSSGGSGEQFF.

The chain employs TRBV27 and TRBJ2-2; D gene ambiguous. This CDR3 is 12 amino acids long. Deletions cut 4 bases from V and 4 bases from J, with 4 bases between. Germline lookup yields CDR1 MNHEY and CDR2 SMNVEV (reference sequence). CDR3 DNA: TGTGCCAGCAGTTATAGCACCGGGGAGCTGTTTTTT. This codes for CASSYSTGELFF.

The rearrangement uses TRBV9 and TRBJ1-1; the D gene is possibly TRBD1 (6 bases). Germline CDR1 reads SGDLS; CDR2 reads YYNGEE. Deletions cut 1 base from V and 4 bases from J, with 14 bases between. The CDR3 covers 15 residues. CDR3 protein: CASSVNPGGGTEAFF. In DNA form, the CDR3 reads TGTGCCAGCAGCGTAAATCCCGGGGGCGGCACTGAAGCTTTCTTT.

The chain uses TRBV3-1 (or the pseudogene TRBV3-2) and TRBJ2-5; D is unresolved. The germline CDR1 and CDR2 sequences are LGHDT and YNNKEL (reference sequence). This CDR3 contains 15 residues. Trimming took off 5 bases at V and 4 bases at J, with 17 bases between the two ends. The CDR3 nucleotides read TGTGCCAGCAGCAACCCAAGGGTAGCTGGAGAGACCCAGTACTTC. This translates into CASSNPRVAGETQYF.

This chain joins TRBV5-4 and TRBJ1-1; D gene uncertain. The V gene lost 2 bases and the J gene lost 6 bases, with 17 bases spanning the gap. The CDR3 has 15 amino acids. The germline gives CDR1 SGHNT, CDR2 YYREEE (reference sequence). CDR3 loop: CASSFPNERTPEAFF. In DNA form, the CDR3 reads TGTGCCAGCAGCTTCCCGAACGAACGAACCCCTGAAGCTTTCTTT.

This chain links TRBV29-1 with TRBJ2-3, with D perhaps being TRBD1 or TRBD2 (5 bases each). In germline, CDR1 is SQVTM, CDR2 ANQGSEA. CDR3 size: 16 residues. V dropped 8 bases and J dropped 4 bases, with 25 bases sitting between them. The CDR3 spells CSHGVGVSKNADTQYF. As DNA, the CDR3 is TGCAGCCATGGGGTGGGGGTATCTAAAAACGCAGATACGCAGTATTTT.

The V and J genes are TRBV3-1 (or the pseudogene TRBV3-2) and TRBJ1-1; D is undetermined. From germline, CDR1 is LGHDT and CDR2 YNNKEL (reference sequence). This CDR3 has 14 residues. Trimming stripped 0 bases from V and 1 base from J, with 6 bases between. The CDR3 loop is CASSQESANTEAFF. In DNA, the CDR3 is TGTGCCAGCAGCCAAGAGTCGGCGAACACTGAAGCTTTCTTT.

With regard to this clone: The same CDR3 is also encoded by other DNA sequences in this sample. This chain uses TRBV7-2 with TRBJ1-3, with a possible D match to TRBD1 (6 bases). Germline CDR1 reads SGHTA; CDR2 reads FQGNSA. This CDR3 is built from 15 residues. V lost 5 bases to trimming and J lost 4 bases, with 15 bases between them. The DNA for the CDR3 is TGTGCCAGCAGCCAAACGGGGGCCAGGGGAAACACCATATATTTT. Residues: CASSQTGARGNTIYF. Combining the CDR3 with reference TRBV7-2 and TRBJ1-3 gives the whole variable domain GAGVSQSPSNKVTEKGKDVELRCDPISGHTALYWYRQSLGQGLEFLIYFQGNSAPDKSGLPSDRFSAERTGGSVSTLTIQRTQQEDSAVYLCASSQTGARGNTIYFGEGSWLTVV.

J is TRBJ1-5 and V is TRBV3-1 (or the pseudogene TRBV3-2); D is possibly TRBD1 (5 bases). Germline V CDR1 and CDR2: LGHDT, YNNKEL (reference sequence). This CDR3 contains 13 residues. Trimming shortened V by 3 bases and J by 4 bases, and 7 bases separated the two germline ends. The CDR3 bases are TGTGCCAGCAGCCAGGGACTTAATCAGCCCCAGCATTTT. Translated, it gives CASSQGLNQPQHF.

The chain joins TRBV3-1 (or the pseudogene TRBV3-2) to TRBJ1-1; D gene ambiguous. The CDR3 has 12 residues. V dropped 4 bases and J dropped 7 bases, with 10 bases sitting between them. Looked up from germline, CDR1 is LGHDT and CDR2 is YNNKEL (reference sequence). The CDR3 protein is CASSLRLNEAFF. In nucleotides, the CDR3 is TGTGCCAGCAGCCTAAGACTCAATGAAGCTTTCTTT.

This chain links TRBV5-1 with TRBJ1-1; 8 bases are shared with TRBD1. CDR3 length equals 14 residues. V lost 8 bases and J lost 1; bases outside the gene matches: 7. Germline CDR1 is SGHRS and CDR2 is YFSETQ. The CDR3 loop reads CASEDRGQNTEAFF. The DNA of the CDR3 is TGCGCCAGTGAAGACAGGGGCCAGAACACTGAAGCTTTCTTT.

This clone appeared once. The genes are TRBV11-2 and TRBJ2-3, with a weak D call TRBD2 (6 bases). The V end lost 3 bases, the J end lost 5 bases, and 9 bases lay between the germline ends. Germline V CDR1 and CDR2: SGHAT, FQNNGV. This CDR3 is built from 13 residues. The CDR3 loop reads CASSLWEEDTQYF. The CDR3, as DNA: TGTGCCAGCAGCTTGTGGGAGGAAGATACGCAGTATTTT.

The chain couples TRBV21-1 to TRBJ1-4. TRBV21-1 is a listed pseudogene. The CDR3 contains 15 residues. CDR3 region: CASSNSGTANEKLFF. The CDR3 DNA reads as TGTGCCAGCAGCAATAGTGGGACGGCGAATGAAAAACTGTTTTTT.

The CDR3 sequence is CASSRITGTGPLGYTF. CDR3 in DNA: TGTGCCAGCAGCCGAATAACCGGGACAGGGCCTTTGGGCTACACCTTC. J is TRBJ1-2 and V is TRBV7-9; 9 bases map to TRBD1. V lost 5 bases to trimming and J lost 8 bases; unmatched junction nucleotides: 15. CDR3 length equals 16 residues. CDR1 and CDR2 (germline): SEHNR, FQNEAQ (reference sequence).

The chain is built from TRBV2 and TRBJ1-5, with 8 bases fitting TRBD1. The junction had 12 bases not matched to a gene; V was cut back by 8 bases and J by 9 bases. The CDR3 sequence is 14 residues long. Germline V gives CDR1 SNHLY, CDR2 FYNNEI. The CDR3 region has the DNA TGTGCCAGCCGAGGACAGGGATCACTAGGGCCCCAGCATTTT. It is translated as CASRGQGSLGPQHF.

The V gene is TRBV27, the J gene TRBJ1-2; D is possibly TRBD1 (6 bases). Trimming took 3 bases from V and 1 from J, leaving 9 bases between them. Germline V gene data show CDR1 as MNHEY and CDR2 as SMNVEV (reference sequence). This CDR3 spans 14 amino acids. CDR3 amino acids: CASSLTGVNYGYTF. Here the CDR3 DNA reads TGTGCCAGCAGTTTGACAGGAGTTAACTATGGCTACACCTTC.

V usage is TRBV12-3 or TRBV12-4 and J usage is TRBJ1-1; 7 positions agree with TRBD1. This CDR3 comprises 12 residues. V trimming: 3 bases; J trimming: 8 bases; junction bases outside the gene matches: 3. The CDR3 region has the DNA TGTGCCAGCAGTTTCAGGGGGGTGGAAGCTTTCTTT. Encoded protein: CASSFRGVEAFF.